This T cell receptor beta chain is from a study of blood T cell repertoires in COVID-19 (dated by TCRdb to about 2020). About the study as a whole: Samples covering the acute and convalescent phases of COVID-19 were provided by collaborators in the United States, Italy and Spain. The material from the prospective study consisted of cDNA or gDNA derived from T cells, B-cell-depleted T cells, or PBMCs. Subjects who had been exposed to COVID-19, were actively infected with it, or had recovered from it provided the deeply sampled blood TCRbeta repertoires that made up the dataset. The repertoires were released in a freely available public database intended as a resource for research on the immune response to SARS-CoV-2. The samples were drawn from the first 160 participants of the ongoing ImmuneRACE study and from 950 to 1,500 subjects provided by 6 global collaborators. A de-identified subject ID, COVID-19 status, age in years and sex were almost always included in the sample metadata. Where available, HLA class I and class II types were taken from metadata supplied by the sample provider and were not determined by assay-based typing.

Remarks on this clone: What antigen it recognizes has not been identified. No much larger clone exists at a distance of one base, and base qualities are not known.

Participants in the prospective study were enrolled through a virtual design, were aged roughly 18 to 90 years, and lived in fewer than 30 United States geographic areas. To assign participants to cohorts, the prospective study relied on clinical history that participants themselves reported in a screening survey and a study questionnaire. ImmuneRACE Cohort 3 recovered participants were defined by two consecutive negative NP/OP PCR tests, healthcare professional clearance, or symptom resolution. In the prospective study, whole blood, serum and a nasopharyngeal or oropharyngeal swab were collected from each participant by mobile phlebotomists. Over a roughly 2-month period, participants in the prospective study had the option of providing additional blood draws and questionnaires. Blood samples from the prospective study were shipped frozen or at room temperature prior to DNA extraction. The CDR3 runs 15 amino acids, cysteine and phenylalanine included. Only CDR3 DNA remains: 45 bases, in frame from the first base. V loses 6 bases at its end and J loses 4 bases; junction bases beyond the gene matches: 8. Reading the germline V gene gives CDR1 MNHEY and CDR2 SVGAGI.

The immunoSEQ Assay, a bias-controlled multiplex PCR, was used to amplify TCRbeta CDR3 regions from genomic DNA. The original methods were these. Nucleated cell counts per sample were estimated from amplification of reference gene primers within the assay. To quantify the absolute abundance of each unique TCRbeta CDR3 rearrangement, sequence reads were collapsed and filtered. For each sample, productive Simpson clonality was calculated as the square root of Simpson's diversity index over productive rearrangements. This is the immuneACCESS table as TCRdb keeps it, with only in-frame sequences that have V and J called. A part of the clones is gone; compared with another copy, unresolved V genes explain less than half, and the rest is unexplained. The V and J calls and clone size are taken from that table; D and trimming were inferred from the DNA. The sample records 150,000 to 200,000 clones, almost 85% of which are singletons. The ten biggest clones cover approximately 10% of the sample.

Results and caveats for the whole study, not just this receptor: Clinical and demographic metadata were provided uncurated, with the amount varying by source and participant.

The chain couples TRBV6-5 to TRBJ1-2, with 10 middle bases fitting TRBD1. The receptor's source is a man aged 45-65 years who had recovered from COVID-19. Specimen: PBMCs or T cells enriched from blood (not recorded which). The DNA sequence follows: TGTGCCAGCAGACGGGACAGGGGTGGAAGCTATGGCTACACCTTC. This gives the protein CASRRDRGGSYGYTF.